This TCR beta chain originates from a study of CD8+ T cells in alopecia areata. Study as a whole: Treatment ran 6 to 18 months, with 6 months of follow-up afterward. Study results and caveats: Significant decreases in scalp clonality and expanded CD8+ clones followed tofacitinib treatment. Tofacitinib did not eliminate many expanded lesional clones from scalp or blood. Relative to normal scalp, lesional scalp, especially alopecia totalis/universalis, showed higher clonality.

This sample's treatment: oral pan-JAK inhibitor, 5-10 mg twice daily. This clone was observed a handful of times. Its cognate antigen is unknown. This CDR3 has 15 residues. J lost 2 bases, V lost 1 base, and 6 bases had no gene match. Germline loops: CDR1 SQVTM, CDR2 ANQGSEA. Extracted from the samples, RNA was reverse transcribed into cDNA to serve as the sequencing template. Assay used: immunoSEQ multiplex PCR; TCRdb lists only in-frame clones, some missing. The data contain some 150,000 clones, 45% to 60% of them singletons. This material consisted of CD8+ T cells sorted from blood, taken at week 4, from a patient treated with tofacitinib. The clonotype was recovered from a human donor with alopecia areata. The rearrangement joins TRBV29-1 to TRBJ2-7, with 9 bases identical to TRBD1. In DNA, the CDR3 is TGCAGCGTTGAAGCTCCGGGACAGGGTACCTACGAGCAGTACTTC. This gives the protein CSVEAPGQGTYEQYF.